The sequence of this TCR beta chain was determined in a study of metastatic and nonmetastatic thyroid tumors. The overall study: Blood and tumor or nodule tissue repertoires from malignant and benign thyroid patients were compared.

No treatment had been given to any patient before thyroid surgery. Original data processing: For papillary thyroid cancer, a distant-metastasis classifier was constructed from CDR3 differences observed across clinicopathological groups. TCRdb used MiXCR to call clones anew from the PCR reads. The V and J calls and clone size are TCRdb's, not the authors'. Altogether 60,000 to 85,000 clones are present, around 18% being singletons, with the ten largest covering around 13%. V lost 2 bases and J 0 bases, leaving 5 bases between the germline ends. The CDR3 loop spans 13 amino acids. Germline V lookup: CDR1 GTSNPN, CDR2 SVGIG (reference sequence). This clone has a count of ten or more. Antigen unknown. Study results and limitations: Relative to benign nodules, malignant thyroid tumors were reportedly characterized by significantly elevated TCR beta diversity in blood and tumor.

The sequence was collected from a female donor with papillary thyroid cancer or a benign thyroid nodule (not recorded which). Some clones in this sample may be carry-over from other donors' samples. The chain links TRBV30 to TRBJ1-5; D remains unclear. Sequenced: blood. Here the CDR3 DNA reads TGTGCCTGGAGTTTGAGTAGCAATCAGCCCCAGCATTTT. Translation gives CAWSLSSNQPQHF.